Shown below are 6 T cell receptor beta chains from a single sample sequenced in a study of T cells in Graves' hyperthyroidism and ophthalmopathy. Amplified TCR beta CDR3 regions came from RNA transcripts. HTBI primers were used for first-round RT-PCR of the TCR CDR3. In TCRdb, the multiplex PCR reads were re-called with MiXCR into one record per CDR3 protein. The data show approximately 400,000 distinct CDR3 sequences, about 14% seen once. Sequencing was carried out using blood. The receptor set was obtained from a woman in her twenties or thirties with Graves' ophthalmopathy.

This clonotype appeared many times. V gene TRBV27 combines with J gene TRBJ2-3, with 7 bases matching TRBD1. The J segment lost 12 bases and the V segment lost 5 bases, leaving 17 bases of the junction unmatched. CDR1 and CDR2 from the germline V gene are MNHEY and SMNVEV (reference sequence). The CDR3 totals 15 residues. This CDR3 is CASSPPGQQAARQYF. For the CDR3, the DNA is TGTGCCAGCAGTCCACCGGGACAGCAGGCGGCACGTCAGTATTTT.

This clonotype was recorded at least ten times. This chain joins TRBV5-1 and TRBJ1-2; no firm D call. Germline-derived CDR1 and CDR2 are SGHRS and YFSETQ. The CDR3 extends over 14 amino acids. Trimming took off 0 bases at V and 0 bases at J, with 6 bases between the two ends. Here the CDR3 reads CASSLEEANYGYTF. CDR3 sequence (DNA): TGCGCCAGCAGCTTGGAAGAGGCTAACTATGGCTACACCTTC.

This clonotype was seen at least ten times. The chain couples TRBV5-6 to TRBJ2-6; D is uncertain. The V gene's germline CDR1 is SGHDT and CDR2 YYEEEE. The CDR3 contains 14 residues. Trimming removed 2 bases at V and 2 bases at J, with 5 bases between. The CDR3 protein is CASSFDTGANVLTF. For the CDR3, the DNA is TGTGCCAGCAGCTTCGATACTGGGGCCAACGTCCTGACTTTC.

This clonotype has a count of ten or more. The J gene is TRBJ2-7, the V gene TRBV7-2; 11 bases align to TRBD1. CDR3 length: 15 residues. The V and J ends lost 0 bases and 5 bases, in that order; junction bases with no gene match: 3. Germline loops: CDR1 SGHTA, CDR2 FQGNSA. CDR3 sequence reads: CASSLAGTGGHEQYF. The CDR3 DNA follows: TGTGCCAGCAGCTTAGCTGGGACAGGGGGTCACGAGCAGTACTTC.

The chain has TRBV4-1 and TRBJ1-5; TRBD1 matches 10 bases. V shed 1 base, J shed 0 bases, and the junction held 9 bases outside the gene matches. The CDR3 extends over 19 amino acids. CDR1 and CDR2 from the germline V gene are MGHRA and YSYEKL. The CDR3 DNA sequence: TGCGCCAGCAGCCAAGGGCTTTTTGGGACAGGGGATAGCAATCAGCCCCAGCATTTT. Translation gives CASSQGLFGTGDSNQPQHF.

This clonotype has a count of ten or more. The chain uses TRBV20-1 and TRBJ1-5, with D possibly matching TRBD1 (6 bases). Deletions cut 0 bases from V and 0 bases from J, with 18 bases between. CDR3 length equals 18 residues. The germline V gene has CDR1 DFQATT and CDR2 SNEGSKA (reference sequence). This CDR3 is CSARDLAGGGGSNQPQHF. As DNA, the CDR3 is TGCAGTGCTAGAGATCTGGCAGGAGGGGGGGGTAGCAATCAGCCCCAGCATTTT.